This TCR beta chain was obtained from a study of blood T cell repertoires in COVID-19. Sequenced by immunoSEQ multiplex PCR; TCRdb stores in-frame clones only, minus some. The sample shows over 85,000 clones, around 90% of them seen only once. Germline V CDR1 and CDR2: SNHLY, FYNNEI. Trimming pared 6 bases from V and 5 bases from J, leaving 8 bases between. The CDR3 loop spans 12 amino acids. V and J are TRBV2 and TRBJ1-5, with a tentative D call TRBD1 (5 bases). Sequences were obtained from peripheral blood. The source is a woman between 50 and 59 years old with COVID-19, enrolled during active disease. This chain's CDR3 is CASRDTYQPQHF. Written as DNA, the CDR3 is TGTGCCAGCAGGGACACCTATCAGCCCCAGCATTTT.